The next 9 T cell receptor beta chains were all read from a single sample in a study of CD8 T cells in ankylosing spondylitis. TCRdb analysed the 5' RACE reads with MiXCR anew, one entry per CDR3 protein. In the table there are 180,000 or so distinct CDR3 sequences, about 9.9% of which are singletons. Sequencing used blood, either unsorted or a sorted T cell fraction (not recorded which). These receptors all stem from a male donor with ankylosing spondylitis or in good health (not recorded which).

The sample holds a few counts of this clonotype. The chain carries TRBV20-1 and TRBJ1-1, with a possible D match to TRBD1 (5 bases). CDR1 is DFQATT and CDR2 is SNEGSKA in the germline V gene (reference sequence). The CDR3 is made up of 16 amino acids. V was trimmed by 5 bases and J by 3 bases, leaving 22 bases between them. CDR3 sequence: CSAYFPGGSKHTEAFF. CDR3 nucleotides: TGCAGTGCTTACTTCCCCGGGGGGTCGAAGCACACTGAAGCTTTCTTT.

This chain links TRBV7-6 with TRBJ2-7; TRBD1 agrees at 7 bases. This CDR3 contains 16 residues. The germline CDR1 and CDR2 sequences are SGHVS and FNYEAQ. The V gene end was trimmed by 4 bases and the J gene end by 0 bases; junction bases not matched to a gene: 9. CDR3 sequence (DNA): TGTGCCAGCAGCTCCCGGACAGGAACTTTCTCCTACGAGCAGTACTTC. Translating gives CASSSRTGTFSYEQYF.

In this sample, this clonotype turned up many times. The V gene is TRBV14, the J gene TRBJ1-2; TRBD1 aligns across 7 bases. Trimming cost V 4 bases and J 4 bases; bases outside gene matches: 6. CDR3 size: 14 residues. Per germline, CDR1 SGHDN and CDR2 FVKESK. The DNA of the CDR3 is TGTGCCAGCAGCCCGCGACAGGGCACCTATGGCTACACCTTC. Amino acid sequence: CASSPRQGTYGYTF.

Turning to this clonotype: Just one base apart from a much larger clone, this may be a read error. The V gene is TRBV27, the J gene TRBJ2-1; 11 bases agree with TRBD2. The V and J ends lost 5 bases and 0 bases, in that order; junction bases with no gene match: 9. The CDR3 is 18 amino acids. CDR1 MNHEY and CDR2 SMNVEV come from the germline V gene (reference sequence). Written as DNA, the CDR3 is TGTGCCAGCAGTAAACCTAGCGGGAGGATGAGCTCCTACAATGAGCAGTTCTTC. Protein: CASSKPSGRMSSYNEQFF.

This clonotype occurred once. This chain links TRBV20-1 with TRBJ2-1; the match to TRBD2 covers 9 bases. The CDR3 sequence is 13 residues long. Germline CDR1 reads DFQATT; CDR2 reads SNEGSKA (reference sequence). V was clipped by 2 bases and J by 12 bases; unmatched bases: 8. The CDR3 loop reads CSARLIAGEVQFF. The CDR3 DNA is TGCAGTGCTAGACTAATAGCGGGGGAGGTGCAGTTCTTC.

In its sample, this clonotype was seen many times. The V gene is TRBV7-8, the J gene TRBJ2-7; 11 bases fit TRBD2. The ends lost 3 bases at V and 4 bases at J; junction bases unmatched: 8. The CDR3 contains 16 residues. Germline V gene data show CDR1 as SGHVS and CDR2 as FQNEAQ. CDR3: CASSFRGTSGPYEQYF. The CDR3 coding sequence is TGTGCCAGCAGCTTCAGAGGGACTAGCGGACCTTACGAGCAGTACTTC.

This clonotype has more than one count but fewer than ten. The genes are TRBV5-1 and TRBJ2-1; a weak D match, TRBD2 (6 bases). Germline assignment: CDR1 SGHRS and CDR2 YFSETQ. This CDR3 comprises 15 residues. V was clipped by 0 bases and J by 6 bases, with 13 bases between them. The CDR3 here is CASSLVRGTGNEQFF. CDR3 bases: TGCGCCAGCAGCTTGGTACGGGGGACGGGCAATGAGCAGTTCTTC.

This clonotype came up many times. The V and J genes are TRBV5-1 and TRBJ1-1; unclear D gene. Looked up from germline, CDR1 is SGHRS and CDR2 is YFSETQ. The V and J ends lost 0 bases and 0 bases respectively, with 3 bases between them. The CDR3 extends over 13 amino acids. The CDR3 DNA sequence: TGCGCCAGCAGCTTGGTGCTGAACACTGAAGCTTTCTTT. Translated: CASSLVLNTEAFF.

The V and J genes are TRBV5-6 and TRBJ1-2; D is perhaps TRBD1 (5 bases). This CDR3 comprises 13 residues. Germline lookup yields CDR1 SGHDT and CDR2 YYEEEE. Trimming removed 4 bases from V and 7 bases from J, with 14 bases in between. CDR3 amino acids: CASSPTGPFGYTF. CDR3 bases: TGTGCCAGCAGCCCGACGGGGCCTTTTGGCTACACCTTC.